Below are 14 T cell receptor beta chains sequenced from a single sample in a study of cytomegalovirus exposure and HLA in healthy donors. PCR was performed using 60 Vbeta and 13 Jbeta primers. Here immunoSEQ multiplex PCR was the method, and the copy in TCRdb shows in-frame clones only, minus some. The sample includes approximately 160,000 clones, under 70% of them seen just once. The sample comprised PBMCs. The receptors were sampled from a young woman in good health and CMV-seropositive.

The chain joins TRBV7-8 to TRBJ2-5; 13 bases agree with TRBD2. CDR1 and CDR2 (germline): SGHVS, FQNEAQ. The V segment lost 5 bases and the J segment 4 bases; nucleotides outside the gene matches: 7. The CDR3 is made up of 16 amino acids. The CDR3 DNA sequence: TGTGCCAGCAGCCTTACTAGCGGGGGGGCGGGAGAGACCCAGTACTTC. This sequence encodes CASSLTSGGAGETQYF.

The CDR3 sequence is CASSEYSLGGTQYF. CDR3 nucleotides: TGTGCCAGCAGTGAATATAGTTTGGGAGGGACTCAGTACTTC. The chain is built from TRBV6-1 and TRBJ2-4, with 7 nucleotides matching TRBD2. Losses at the gene ends were 2 bases for V and 12 bases for J; bases not matched to a gene: 10. Looked up from germline, CDR1 is MNHNS and CDR2 is SASEGT. The CDR3 is 14 amino acids.

V and J are TRBV30 and TRBJ1-5; tentatively, D is TRBD1 (5 bases). The germline V and J ends were trimmed by 7 bases and 5 bases, with 18 bases remaining between them. This CDR3 spans 14 amino acids. Germline CDR1 reads GTSNPN; CDR2 reads SVGIG (reference sequence). The CDR3 sequence: CASTGGGWDQPQHF. The CDR3 DNA reads as TGTGCCTCAACCGGCGGGGGATGGGATCAGCCCCAGCATTTT.

This rearrangement joins TRBV5-4 to TRBJ2-1; tentatively, D is TRBD1 (6 bases). V lost 1 base and J 6 bases, leaving 14 bases between the germline ends. Per the germline V gene, CDR1 is SGHNT and CDR2 is YYREEE (reference sequence). This CDR3 is built from 15 residues. CDR3 coding DNA: TGTGCCAGCAGCTTGTGGCTGGGGGCATCCAATGAGCAGTTCTTC. It translates to CASSLWLGASNEQFF.

In its sample, this clone was seen a few times. The chain links TRBV19 to TRBJ2-6; 7 nucleotides agree with TRBD1. The V segment lost 4 bases and the J segment 0 bases; nucleotides outside the gene matches: 6. From germline, CDR1 is LNHDA and CDR2 SQIVND (reference sequence). CDR3 length equals 17 residues. The CDR3 DNA follows: TGTGCCAGTAGTAACAGGGGCCCCCTCTCTGGGGCCAACGTCCTGACTTTC. Translating it yields CASSNRGPLSGANVLTF.

This chain joins TRBV5-6 and TRBJ2-3; 7 bases agree with TRBD1. Germline CDR1 SGHDT, CDR2 YYEEEE. The CDR3 has 16 amino acids. The trim removed 4 bases at V and 0 bases at J, leaving 8 bases unmatched. The CDR3 here is CASSNLGTASTDTQYF. DNA of the CDR3: TGTGCCAGCAGCAATCTCGGGACAGCTAGCACAGATACGCAGTATTTT.

The V call is TRBV30, the J call TRBJ2-1; the match to TRBD2 covers 7 bases. With V trimmed by 2 bases and J by 6 bases, 7 bases remained unmatched. This CDR3 is built from 14 residues. In germline, CDR1 is GTSNPN, CDR2 SVGIG (reference sequence). CDR3 protein: CAWSRLAVSNEQFF. DNA of the CDR3: TGTGCCTGGAGTAGGCTAGCGGTTAGCAATGAGCAGTTCTTC.

The J gene is TRBJ2-7, the V gene TRBV5-4; D might be TRBD2 (5 bases). The CDR3 is made up of 14 amino acids. The V gene's germline CDR1 is SGHNT and CDR2 YYREEE (reference sequence). The V gene lost 4 bases and the J gene lost 0 bases, with 11 bases spanning the gap. CDR3 residues: CASSLAGRSYEQYF. The CDR3 DNA reads as TGTGCCAGCAGCCTTGCGGGCCGCTCCTACGAGCAGTACTTC.

The chain recombines TRBV29-1 with TRBJ2-7; a possible D gene is TRBD2 (6 bases). Trimming left V 7 bases short and J 6 bases short, with 13 bases between. CDR1 SQVTM and CDR2 ANQGSEA come from the germline V gene. This CDR3 has 11 amino acids. DNA of the CDR3: TGCAGCGGCGGGGCCGCCGGCGAGCAGTACTTC. It encodes CSGGAAGEQYF.

The chain combines TRBV27 with TRBJ1-3, with a tentative D call TRBD1 (5 bases). With 6 bases removed from V and 0 bases from J, the gap between germline ends came to 9 bases. Germline CDR1 and CDR2: MNHEY and SMNVEV (reference sequence). This CDR3 region has 14 residues. CDR3 nucleotide sequence: TGTGCCAGCAGGAGACAGAGCTCTGGAAACACCATATATTTT. Protein sequence: CASRRQSSGNTIYF.

By frequency in the sample, this clone is medium-sized (0.01 to 0.1%). This sequence joins TRBV6-1 and TRBJ1-5, with D perhaps TRBD1 (6 bases). Germline CDR1 reads MNHNS; CDR2 reads SASEGT. The CDR3 has 15 residues. V gave up 3 bases and J gave up 2 bases, with 11 bases separating them. DNA for the CDR3: TGTGCCAGCAGTGAGCAGGGGTTGGGCAATCAGCCCCAGCATTTT. This translates into CASSEQGLGNQPQHF.

The CDR3 loop reads CASTPGGEQFF. The CDR3 coding sequence is TGTGCCAGCACCCCGGGGGGTGAGCAGTTCTTC. This chain connects TRBV6-6 to TRBJ2-1; 7 bases match TRBD2. The CDR3 covers 11 residues. V shed 7 bases and J 9 bases; nucleotides not matched to a gene: 3. Germline V lookup: CDR1 MNHNY, CDR2 SVGAGI (reference sequence).

The V gene is TRBV11-2, the J gene TRBJ1-2, with D maybe TRBD1 (5 bases). The CDR3 consists of 13 residues. Germline V gene data show CDR1 as SGHAT and CDR2 as FQNNGV. Trimming stripped 2 bases from V and 6 bases from J, with 10 bases between. CDR3 in DNA: TGTGCCAGCAGCTTAACGGGAGGGGATGGCTACACCTTC. It is translated as CASSLTGGDGYTF.

The V call is TRBV2, the J call TRBJ1-1, with 9 bases fitting TRBD1. The CDR3 runs 13 residues. The germline V gene encodes CDR1 SNHLY and CDR2 FYNNEI. V was pared by 9 bases and J by 1 base, with 3 bases of the junction left unmatched. As DNA, the CDR3 is TGTGCCAGTGGACAGGGGCAGAACACTGAAGCTTTCTTT. It codes for CASGQGQNTEAFF.